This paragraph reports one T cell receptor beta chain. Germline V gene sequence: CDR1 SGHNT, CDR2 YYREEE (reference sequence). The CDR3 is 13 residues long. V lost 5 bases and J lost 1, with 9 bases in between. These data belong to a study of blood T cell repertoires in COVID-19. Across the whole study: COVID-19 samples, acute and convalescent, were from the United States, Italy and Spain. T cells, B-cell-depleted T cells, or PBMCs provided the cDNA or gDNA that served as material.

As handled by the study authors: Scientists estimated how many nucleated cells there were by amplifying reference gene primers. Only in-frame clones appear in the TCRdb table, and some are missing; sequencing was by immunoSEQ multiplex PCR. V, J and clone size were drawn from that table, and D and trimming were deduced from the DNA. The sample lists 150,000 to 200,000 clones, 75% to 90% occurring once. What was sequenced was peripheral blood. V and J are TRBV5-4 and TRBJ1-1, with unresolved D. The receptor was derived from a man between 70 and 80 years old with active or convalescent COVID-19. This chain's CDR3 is CASSREPNTEAFF. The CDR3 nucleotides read TGTGCCAGCAGTCGGGAACCGAACACTGAAGCTTTCTTT.